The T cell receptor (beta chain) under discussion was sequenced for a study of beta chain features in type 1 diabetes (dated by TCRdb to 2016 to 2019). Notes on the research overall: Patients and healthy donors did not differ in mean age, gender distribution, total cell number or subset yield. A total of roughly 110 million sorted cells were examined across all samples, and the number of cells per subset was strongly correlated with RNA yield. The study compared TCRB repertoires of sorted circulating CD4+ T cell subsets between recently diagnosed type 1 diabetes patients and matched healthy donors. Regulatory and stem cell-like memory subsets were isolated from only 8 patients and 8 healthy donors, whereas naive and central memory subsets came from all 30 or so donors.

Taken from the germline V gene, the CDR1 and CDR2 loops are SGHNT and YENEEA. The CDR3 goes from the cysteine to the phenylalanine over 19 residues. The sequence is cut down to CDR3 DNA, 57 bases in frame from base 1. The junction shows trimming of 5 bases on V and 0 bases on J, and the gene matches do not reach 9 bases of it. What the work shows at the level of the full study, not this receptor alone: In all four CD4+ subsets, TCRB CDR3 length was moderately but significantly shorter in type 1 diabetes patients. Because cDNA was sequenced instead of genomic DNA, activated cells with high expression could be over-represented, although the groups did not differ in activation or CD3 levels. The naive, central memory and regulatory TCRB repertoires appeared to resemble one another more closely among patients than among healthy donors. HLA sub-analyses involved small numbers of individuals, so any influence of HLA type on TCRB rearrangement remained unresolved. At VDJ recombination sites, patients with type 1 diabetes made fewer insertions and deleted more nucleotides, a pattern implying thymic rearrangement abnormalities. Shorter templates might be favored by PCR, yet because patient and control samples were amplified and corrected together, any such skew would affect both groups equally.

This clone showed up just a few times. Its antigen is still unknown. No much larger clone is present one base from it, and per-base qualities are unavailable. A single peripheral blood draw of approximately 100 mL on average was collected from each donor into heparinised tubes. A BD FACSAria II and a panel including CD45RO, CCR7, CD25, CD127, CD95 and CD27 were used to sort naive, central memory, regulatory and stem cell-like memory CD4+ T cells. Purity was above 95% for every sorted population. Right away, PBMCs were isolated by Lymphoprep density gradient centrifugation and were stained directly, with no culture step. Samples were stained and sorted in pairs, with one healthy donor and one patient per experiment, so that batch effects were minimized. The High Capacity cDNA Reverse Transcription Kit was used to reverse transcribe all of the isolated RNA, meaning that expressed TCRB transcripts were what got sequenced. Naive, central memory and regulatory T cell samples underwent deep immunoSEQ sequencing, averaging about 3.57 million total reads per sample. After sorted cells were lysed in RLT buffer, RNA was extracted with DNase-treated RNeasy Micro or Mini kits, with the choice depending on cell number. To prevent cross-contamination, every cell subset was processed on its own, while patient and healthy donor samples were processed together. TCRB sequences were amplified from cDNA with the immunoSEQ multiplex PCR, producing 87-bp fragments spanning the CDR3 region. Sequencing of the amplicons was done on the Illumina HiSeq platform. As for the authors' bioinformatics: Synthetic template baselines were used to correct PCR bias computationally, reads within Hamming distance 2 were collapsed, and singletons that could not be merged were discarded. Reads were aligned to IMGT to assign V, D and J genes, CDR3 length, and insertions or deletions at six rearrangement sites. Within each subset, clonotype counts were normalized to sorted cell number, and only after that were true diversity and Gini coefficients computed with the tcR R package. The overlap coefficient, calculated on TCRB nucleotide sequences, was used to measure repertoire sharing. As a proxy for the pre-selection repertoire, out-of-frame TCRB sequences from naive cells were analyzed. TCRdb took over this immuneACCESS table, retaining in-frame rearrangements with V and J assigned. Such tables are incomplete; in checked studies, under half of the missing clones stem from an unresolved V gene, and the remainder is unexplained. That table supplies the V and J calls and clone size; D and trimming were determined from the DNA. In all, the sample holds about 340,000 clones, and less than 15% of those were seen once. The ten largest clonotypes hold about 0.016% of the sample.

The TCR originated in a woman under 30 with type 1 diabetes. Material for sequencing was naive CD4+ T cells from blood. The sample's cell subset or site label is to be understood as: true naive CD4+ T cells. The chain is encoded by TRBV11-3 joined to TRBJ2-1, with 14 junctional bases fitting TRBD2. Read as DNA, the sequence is TGTGCCAGCAGCCCGGCCGGGACTAGCGGGAGCCCCTCCTACAATGAGCAGTTCTTC. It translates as CASSPAGTSGSPSYNEQFF.